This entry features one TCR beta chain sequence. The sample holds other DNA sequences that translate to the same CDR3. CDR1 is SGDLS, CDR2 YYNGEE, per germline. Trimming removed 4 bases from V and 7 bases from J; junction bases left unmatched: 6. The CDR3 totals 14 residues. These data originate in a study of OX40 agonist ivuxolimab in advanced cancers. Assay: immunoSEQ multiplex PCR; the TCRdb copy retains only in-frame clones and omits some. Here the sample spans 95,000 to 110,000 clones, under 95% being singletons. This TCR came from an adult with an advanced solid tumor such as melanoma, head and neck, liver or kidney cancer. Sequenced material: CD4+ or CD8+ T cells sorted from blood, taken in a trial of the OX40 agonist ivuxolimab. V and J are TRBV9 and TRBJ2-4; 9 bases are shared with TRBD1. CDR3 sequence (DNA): TGTGCCAGCAGCCCTCGGACAGGGGAGAACATTCAGTACTTC. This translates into CASSPRTGENIQYF.